This T cell receptor beta chain was obtained from a study of CD4+ T cells in melanoma (dated by TCRdb to between 2021 and 2024). Background on the whole study: Neoantigen-specific CD4+ T cells in human melanoma were what the study investigated.

The CDR3 runs 12 amino acids, cysteine and phenylalanine included. Only the CDR3 portion is preserved as DNA: 36 bases, with reading frame beginning at the first base. V loses 8 bases of germline sequence and J loses 2 bases, and the interval between the two ends is 10 bases. CDR1 LNHDA and CDR2 SQIVND are derived from the germline V gene (reference sequence). Overall study results and their limits: The report described a correlation between neoantigen-specific CD4+ T cells and the function of CD8+ T cells, macrophages and B cells. According to the report, neoantigen-specific CD4+ T cells in melanoma displayed diverse differentiation states.

Patients with melanoma were used as donors. On this clone: This clone's antigen is unknown. No base qualities exist here, and no much larger clone lies one base off it.

The library was made by the immunoSEQ multiplex PCR assay. This is the immuneACCESS table as TCRdb keeps it, with only in-frame sequences that have V and J called. A part of the clones is gone; compared with another copy, unresolved V genes explain less than half, and the rest is unexplained. Present in this sample are 13,000 or so clones, just over 70% of which were seen just once. Under 13% of the sample is taken by the ten largest. What was sequenced was cells from a culture (not recorded whether cultured in vitro). Recombination linked TRBV19 to TRBJ2-7; the D gene is perhaps TRBD1, from 6 matching bases. This sequence originates from a human donor with melanoma. The CDR3 in this case is CASSGQTYEQYF. The nucleotide sequence reads as follows: TGTGCCAGTTCCGGACAGACCTACGAGCAGTACTTC.